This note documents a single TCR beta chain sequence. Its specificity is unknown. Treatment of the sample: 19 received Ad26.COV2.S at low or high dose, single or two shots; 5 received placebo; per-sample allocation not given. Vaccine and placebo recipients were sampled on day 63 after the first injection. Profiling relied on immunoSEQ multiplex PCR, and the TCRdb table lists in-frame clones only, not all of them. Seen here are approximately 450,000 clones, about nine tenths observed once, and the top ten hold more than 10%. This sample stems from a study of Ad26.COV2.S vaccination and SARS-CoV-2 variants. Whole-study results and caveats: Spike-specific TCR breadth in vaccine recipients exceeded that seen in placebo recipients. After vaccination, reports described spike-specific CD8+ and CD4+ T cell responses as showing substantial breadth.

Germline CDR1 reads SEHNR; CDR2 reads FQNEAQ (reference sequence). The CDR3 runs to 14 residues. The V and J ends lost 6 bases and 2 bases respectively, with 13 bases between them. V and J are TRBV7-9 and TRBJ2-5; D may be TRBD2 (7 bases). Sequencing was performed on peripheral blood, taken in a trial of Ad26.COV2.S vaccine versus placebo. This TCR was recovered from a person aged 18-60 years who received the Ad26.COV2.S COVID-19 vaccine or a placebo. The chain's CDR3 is CASSLADRQETQYF. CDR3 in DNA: TGTGCCAGCAGTCTAGCGGACAGACAAGAGACCCAGTACTTC. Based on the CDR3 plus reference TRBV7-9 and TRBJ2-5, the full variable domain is DTGVSQNPRHKITKRGQNVTFRCDPISEHNRLYWYRQTLGQGPEFLTYFQNEAQLEKSRLLSDRFSAERPKGSFSTLEIQRTEQGDSAMYLCASSLADRQETQYFGPGTRLLVL.